The next 15 T cell receptor beta chains were all read from a single sample in a study of PD-L1 blockade in urothelial cancer. Measured with immunoSEQ multiplex PCR; TCRdb has only the in-frame clones, and not every one. The profile shows about 14,000 clones, around 87% of them singletons. The source material was PBMCs, sampled around atezolizumab (anti-PD-L1) treatment. All receptors come from a man in his 70s with urothelial cancer.

The sample holds a few counts of this clone. The chain recombines TRBV7-8 with TRBJ1-1; no reliable D call. V was pared by 1 base and J by 1 base, with 7 bases between. The CDR3 loop spans 14 amino acids. Germline V gene data show CDR1 as SGHVS and CDR2 as FQNEAQ. The CDR3 is CASSLEPRNTEAFF. The CDR3 coding sequence is TGTGCCAGCAGCTTAGAACCCAGGAACACTGAAGCTTTCTTT.

This clone appeared a single time. The chain uses TRBV4-1 and TRBJ2-1, with D possibly TRBD1 on 5 matching bases. Germline V gives CDR1 MGHRA, CDR2 YSYEKL. V shed 3 bases and J shed 14 bases, with 14 bases lying between them. This CDR3 has 12 amino acids. The CDR3 reads CASSQDGRTKFF. As DNA, the CDR3 is TGCGCCAGCAGCCAGGACGGTCGGACAAAGTTCTTC.

This clone has a handful of counts. The chain combines TRBV7-9 with TRBJ1-1, with D uncertain. CDR1 is SEHNR, CDR2 FQNEAQ, per germline (reference sequence). The V and J ends lost 4 bases and 4 bases respectively, with 10 bases between them. The CDR3 contains 13 residues. The CDR3, as DNA: TGTGCCAGCAGCTCAAAGCTCGCCACTGAAGCTTTCTTT. It yields the protein CASSSKLATEAFF.

The genes are TRBV7-2 and TRBJ1-5; D gene uncertain. CDR1 and CDR2 (germline): SGHTA, FQGNSA. V was shortened by 5 bases and J by 0 bases, with 8 bases between the two germline ends. The CDR3 consists of 14 residues. Here the CDR3 reads CASSQQFSNQPQHF. CDR3 nucleotide sequence: TGTGCCAGCAGCCAACAGTTTAGCAATCAGCCCCAGCATTTT.

The CDR3 is CASSLYRPGLAGEVDTQYF. The DNA for the CDR3 is TGTGCCAGCAGTTTATACCGTCCGGGACTAGCGGGGGAGGTGGATACGCAGTATTTT. The V gene is TRBV27, the J gene TRBJ2-3; 14 bases fit TRBD2. The V gene's germline CDR1 is MNHEY and CDR2 SMNVEV (reference sequence). The CDR3 length is 19 residues. Trimming removed 1 base from V and 6 bases from J; junction bases left unmatched: 12.

J is TRBJ1-2 and V is TRBV7-8, with 8 nucleotides matching TRBD1. Germline V gene sequence: CDR1 SGHVS, CDR2 FQNEAQ. V was pared by 2 bases and J by 4 bases, with 9 bases of the junction left unmatched. This CDR3 comprises 16 residues. CDR3 amino acids: CASSLLAGQGGYGYTF. In DNA form, the CDR3 reads TGTGCCAGCAGCTTACTTGCTGGACAGGGAGGCTATGGCTACACCTTC.

This clone has only one observation. The chain is built from TRBV19 and TRBJ2-7; TRBD1 aligns across 9 bases. The CDR3 consists of 19 residues. The V segment lost 5 bases and the J segment 2 bases; nucleotides outside the gene matches: 19. Looked up from germline, CDR1 is LNHDA and CDR2 is SQIVND (reference sequence). The CDR3 sequence is CASSHNLIPGTGLAYEQYF. The CDR3 coding sequence is TGTGCCAGTAGTCATAACCTCATCCCCGGGACAGGGCTTGCCTACGAGCAGTACTTC.

The rearrangement uses TRBV27 and TRBJ1-5; 8 positions agree with TRBD1. Trimming at V came to 4 bases and at J to 11 bases, leaving 7 bases not matched to a gene. The germline V gene encodes CDR1 MNHEY and CDR2 SMNVEV (reference sequence). The CDR3 length is 13 residues. The CDR3 DNA sequence: TGTGCCAGCAGTTCCCTGACAGGGGAGTCCCAGCATTTT. Translated, it gives CASSSLTGESQHF.

The CDR3 nucleotides read TGTGCCAGCAGCTTGGGGGGGGGCCTGGTAGATACGCAGTATTTT. Protein: CASSLGGGLVDTQYF. This sequence joins TRBV5-4 and TRBJ2-3, with D possibly matching TRBD2 (7 bases). V lost 0 bases and J 5 bases, leaving 13 bases between the germline ends. CDR3 size: 15 residues. Germline V gives CDR1 SGHNT, CDR2 YYREEE (reference sequence).

The chain employs TRBV7-2 and TRBJ2-2, with 8 bases aligning to TRBD2. The trim removed 5 bases at V and 7 bases at J, leaving 9 bases unmatched. The CDR3 runs to 15 residues. Germline CDR1 is SGHTA and CDR2 is FQGNSA. CDR3 amino acids: CASSGRLASNGELFF. CDR3 coding DNA: TGTGCCAGCAGCGGGAGACTAGCGTCGAACGGGGAGCTGTTTTTT.

V is TRBV12-5 and J is TRBJ1-1, with a weak D call TRBD1 (5 bases). CDR3 length equals 15 residues. Germline V gene lookup returns CDR1 LGHNT and CDR2 FRNRAP. V was cut by 2 bases and J by 0 bases, with 10 bases left in between. CDR3 region: CASGLTAGVNTEAFF. CDR3 nucleotides: TGTGCTAGTGGTTTGACTGCGGGGGTGAACACTGAAGCTTTCTTT.

J is TRBJ2-2 and V is TRBV30; TRBD2 is a possible D gene (5 bases). The length of the CDR3 is 12 residues. Germline-derived CDR1 and CDR2 are GTSNPN and SVGIG (reference sequence). Trimming removed 6 bases from V and 7 bases from J, with 12 bases in between. CDR3 nucleotides: TGTGCCTGTCGGGCTGAGGGCGGGGAGCTGTTTTTT. Its translation is CACRAEGGELFF.

This clone appeared once. CDR3 amino acids: CASSATYGLADSDTQYF. The DNA for the CDR3 is TGTGCCAGCAGTGCTACTTATGGACTAGCGGATTCAGATACGCAGTATTTT. The chain has TRBV28 and TRBJ2-3, with 10 bases identical to TRBD2. Unmatched junction bases numbered 12, after V lost 5 bases and J lost 4 bases. Germline-derived CDR1 and CDR2 are MDHEN and SYDVKM. CDR3 length: 17 amino acids.

This sequence joins TRBV25-1 and TRBJ2-3; D is possibly TRBD2 (5 bases). The germline CDR1 and CDR2 sequences are MGHDK and SYGVNS. CDR3 length equals 13 residues. V was clipped by 4 bases and J by 2 bases, with 7 bases between them. The CDR3 nucleotides are TGTGCCAGCAGTGCAGGACTCACAGATACGCAGTATTTT. Translating gives CASSAGLTDTQYF.

The V and J genes are TRBV7-2 and TRBJ1-2; D is perhaps TRBD1 (5 bases). The germline V gene encodes CDR1 SGHTA and CDR2 FQGNSA. Deletions cut 6 bases from V and 3 bases from J, with 11 bases between. The CDR3 consists of 13 residues. The DNA of the CDR3 is TGTGCCAGCAGATTCCAAGGGGACTATGGCTACACCTTC. As protein: CASRFQGDYGYTF. Full variable domain (rest looked up from reference TRBV7-2 and TRBJ1-2): GAGVSQSPSNKVTEKGKDVELRCDPISGHTALYWYRQSLGQGLEFLIYFQGNSAPDKSGLPSDRFSAERTGGSVSTLTIQRTQQEDSAVYLCASRFQGDYGYTFGSGTRLTVV.